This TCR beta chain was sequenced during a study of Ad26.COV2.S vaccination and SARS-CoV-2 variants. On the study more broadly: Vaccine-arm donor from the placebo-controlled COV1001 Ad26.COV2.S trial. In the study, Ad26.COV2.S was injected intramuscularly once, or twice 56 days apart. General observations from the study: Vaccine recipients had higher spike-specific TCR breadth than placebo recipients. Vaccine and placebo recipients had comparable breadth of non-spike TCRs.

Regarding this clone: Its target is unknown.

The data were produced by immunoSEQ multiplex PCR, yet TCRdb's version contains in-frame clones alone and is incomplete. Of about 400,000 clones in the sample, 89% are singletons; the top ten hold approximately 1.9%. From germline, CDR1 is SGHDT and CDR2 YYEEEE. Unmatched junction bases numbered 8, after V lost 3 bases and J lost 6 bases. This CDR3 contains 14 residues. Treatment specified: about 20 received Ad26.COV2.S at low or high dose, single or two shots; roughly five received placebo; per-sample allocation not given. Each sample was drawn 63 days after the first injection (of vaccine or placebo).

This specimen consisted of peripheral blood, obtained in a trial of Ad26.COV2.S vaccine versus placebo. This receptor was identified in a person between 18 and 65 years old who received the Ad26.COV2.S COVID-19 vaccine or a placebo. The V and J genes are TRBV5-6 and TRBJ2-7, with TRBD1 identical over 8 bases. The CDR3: CASSSGQVGGEQYF. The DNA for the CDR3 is TGTGCCAGCAGCTCGGGACAGGTGGGCGGCGAGCAGTACTTC.